This note documents a single T cell receptor beta chain sequence. This entry belongs to a study of blood T cell repertoires in COVID-19. Study background: The samples span acute and convalescent COVID-19 from the United States, Italy and Spain.

Germline-derived CDR1 and CDR2 are SGDLS and YYNGEE. V shed 0 bases and J shed 5 bases, with 6 bases lying between them. The CDR3 loop spans 13 amino acids. Clones were read by immunoSEQ multiplex PCR, and TCRdb kept only the in-frame ones, dropping some. Of some 200,000 clones listed, about four fifths are singletons. The TCR originated in a woman older than 75 with COVID-19, enrolled during active disease. V is TRBV9 and J is TRBJ1-5; D not resolved. Sequencing was performed on peripheral blood. CDR3 in DNA: TGTGCCAGCAGCGTAGATCCCGATCAGCCCCAGCATTTT. Encoded protein: CASSVDPDQPQHF.